Listed below are T cell receptor beta chains from one sample, sequenced in a study of blood T cell repertoires in COVID-19. Profiled with immunoSEQ multiplex PCR; TCRdb holds only in-frame clones, not every one. The sample has 300,000 to 400,000 clones; around 90% are singletons. The material sequenced was peripheral blood. Source of these receptors: a man younger than 40 with COVID-19, enrolled during active disease. The CDR3 runs from the conserved cysteine through the conserved F or W. The D gene is left open where the match is weak. Rows may omit the clone size; those that give it use once, few, many or a size class.

TRBV7-6,TRBJ2-7,.,.,TGTGCCAGCAGCTTAGATCCCACTGTTAGCGGCATCTCCTACGAGCAGTACTTC,CASSLDPTVSGISYEQYF
TRBV19,TRBJ2-3,.,TRBD2,TGTGCCAGTAGTACCGTTTTTACGATAGCGGGGACTAGCACAGATACGCAGTATTTT,CASSTVFTIAGTSTDTQYF
TRBV15,TRBJ2-1,once,.,TGTGCCACCACGGAGAGGTCCTACAATGAGCAGTTCTTC,CATTERSYNEQFF
TRBV6-1,TRBJ2-3,.,TRBD2,TGTGCCAGCAGTGAGCGGGACTACCCCTCGGGCACAGATACGCAGTATTTT,CASSERDYPSGTDTQYF
TRBV7-9,TRBJ1-6,.,.,TGTGCCAGCAGCTTATTAGGGGGAAGTAATTCACCCCTCCACTTT,CASSLLGGSNSPLHF
TRBV5-1,TRBJ2-5,.,.,TGCGCCAGCAGCACAGGGGAGACCCAGTACTTC,CASSTGETQYF
TRBV14,TRBJ1-2,many,TRBD1,TGTGCCAGTACTTTTTCCGGACAGGGGTCGCATGGCTACACCTTC,CASTFSGQGSHGYTF
TRBV27,TRBJ2-5,.,TRBD2,TGTGCCAGCAGTTTATCGGGGTGGGCGGTAGCGGGACCGTACCAAGAGACCCAGTACTTC,CASSLSGWAVAGPYQETQYF
TRBV19,TRBJ1-6,.,TRBD1,TGTGCCAGTAGTCGACAGGGGGATTCACCCCTCCACTTT,CASSRQGDSPLHF
TRBV9,TRBJ2-2,.,.,TGTGCCAGCAGCGGACATAACACCGGGGAGCTGTTTTTT,CASSGHNTGELFF
TRBV18,TRBJ2-5,.,TRBD1,TGTGCCAGCTCACCGGGACAGGGACTACAAGAGACCCAGTACTTC,CASSPGQGLQETQYF
TRBV24-1,TRBJ2-1,once,.,TGTGCCACCAGTTCTGAGGGGGGGCACAATGAGCAGTTCTTC,CATSSEGGHNEQFF
TRBV27,TRBJ2-2,few,TRBD2,TGTGCCAGCAGTTTATTCACTAGCGGGAGAAGCACCGGGGAGCTGTTTTTT,CASSLFTSGRSTGELFF
TRBV19,TRBJ2-7,.,.,TGTGCCAGTAGGTCAAGCCACGAGCAGTACTTC,CASRSSHEQYF
TRBV4-3,TRBJ2-7,.,TRBD2,TGCGCCAGCAGCCTCGGTGCCACTTTAGCGGGAGCCCCGTACGAGCAGTACTTC,CASSLGATLAGAPYEQYF
TRBV12-5,TRBJ1-3,few,.,TGTGCTAGTGGTTTGGTACCGCAGAGAAACACCATATATTTT,CASGLVPQRNTIYF
TRBV28,TRBJ1-4,.,.,TGTGCCAGCAACCTAGGTGCAGGGGAAGGTGAAAAACTGTTTTTT,CASNLGAGEGEKLFF
TRBV2,TRBJ1-1,.,TRBD1,TGTGCCAGCAGGGGGCCGGGACAGATGAACACTGAAGCTTTCTTT,CASRGPGQMNTEAFF
TRBV19,TRBJ2-7,once,.,TGTGCCAGTAGTTCTCCGGGGTTTAAACCCTACGAGCAGTACTTC,CASSSPGFKPYEQYF
TRBV19,TRBJ2-7,.,.,TGTGCCAGTAGTAAGCTAGCGACTCCCTACGAGCAGTACTTC,CASSKLATPYEQYF
TRBV18,TRBJ1-5,.,.,TGTGCCAGCTCCCCAGGACAGTGGGGCAATCAGCCCCAGCATTTT,CASSPGQWGNQPQHF
TRBV5-8,TRBJ2-1,.,.,TGTGCCAGCAGCTCAGGGCGTACGCGGTACAATGAGCAGTTCTTC,CASSSGRTRYNEQFF
TRBV24-1,TRBJ1-2,once,.,TGTGCCACCAGTGATCCAGACAAGAACTATGGCTACACCTTC,CATSDPDKNYGYTF
TRBV12-5,TRBJ2-3,.,.,TGTGCTAGTGGTTTGATAGGGGTCGCAGATACGCAGTATTTT,CASGLIGVADTQYF
TRBV5-1,TRBJ2-5,.,TRBD2,TGCGCCAGCAGCTCGGGACTAGCGGGAGTTTTAGAGACCCAGTACTTC,CASSSGLAGVLETQYF
TRBV28,TRBJ1-5,.,.,TGTGCCAGCAGTTCACAGGTACGTCGGGATCAGCCCCAGCATTTT,CASSSQVRRDQPQHF
TRBV19,TRBJ1-6,.,.,TGTGCCAGTAGTATCATGACAGAAGATAATTCACCCCTCCACTTT,CASSIMTEDNSPLHF
TRBV11-1,TRBJ2-5,once,.,TGTGCCAGCAGCTTCCGTCAGGGGAGGACCCAGTACTTC,CASSFRQGRTQYF
TRBV6-6,TRBJ1-4,.,.,TGTGCCAGCAGTGGGGGGGCTGCAACTAATGAAAAACTGTTTTTT,CASSGGAATNEKLFF
TRBV19,TRBJ1-4,.,.,TGTGCCAGTAGTAACAGGGTCGCAACTAATGAAAAACTGTTTTTT,CASSNRVATNEKLFF
TRBV6-1,TRBJ2-2,.,.,TGTGCCAGCAGTGAAGTGGCTAACACCGGGGAGCTGTTTTTT,CASSEVANTGELFF
TRBV5-1,TRBJ1-4,.,TRBD1,TGCGCCAGCAGCTCAGGGGGATCAACTAATGAAAAACTGTTTTTT,CASSSGGSTNEKLFF